These 23 T cell receptor beta chains were sequenced from one sample in a study of T cells in Graves' hyperthyroidism and ophthalmopathy. There were TCR beta CDR3 regions amplified from RNA transcripts. An initial round of RT-PCR targeting the TCR CDR3 relied on the HTBI primer set. One entry per CDR3 protein, called by TCRdb with MiXCR from the multiplex PCR reads. The table has roughly 500,000 distinct CDR3 sequences, less than 25% seen once. Sequenced: blood. The source is a woman in her 30s with Graves' ophthalmopathy.

This clonotype appeared a few times. The J gene is TRBJ1-2, the V gene TRBV9; no reliable D call. V lost 2 bases and J lost 2, with 7 bases in between. The CDR3 is 13 residues long. Germline V gene sequence: CDR1 SGDLS, CDR2 YYNGEE. The CDR3 sequence is CASSVGKNYGYTF. The CDR3 DNA reads TGTGCCAGCAGCGTCGGTAAAAACTATGGCTACACCTTC.

This clonotype was observed many times. The chain combines TRBV3-1 with TRBJ1-5; D remains unclear. The CDR3 is 14 residues long. V was trimmed by 0 bases and J by 7 bases, leaving 10 bases between them. Per the germline V gene, CDR1 is LGHDT and CDR2 is YNNKEL (reference sequence). CDR3 DNA sequence: TGTGCCAGCAGCCAAGATGTGGGTAGACAGCCCCAGCATTTT. Translated, it gives CASSQDVGRQPQHF.

This chain links TRBV12-3 or TRBV12-4 with TRBJ1-1, with 11 positions matching TRBD1. The CDR3 is 17 amino acids. Losses at the gene ends were 6 bases for V and 1 base for J; bases not matched to a gene: 10. The CDR3 nucleotides are TGTGCCAGCAGCGACTCGGACAGGGGGCCATGGAACACTGAAGCTTTCTTT. Translation: CASSDSDRGPWNTEAFF.

The gene calls are TRBV2 and TRBJ2-5, with TRBD2 identical over 9 bases. The CDR3 contains 16 residues. CDR1 is SNHLY and CDR2 is FYNNEI in the germline V gene. Trimming cost V 7 bases and J 5 bases; bases outside gene matches: 14. The CDR3 sequence is CASKSASGASGETQYF. The DNA of the CDR3 is TGTGCCAGCAAGTCGGCTAGCGGGGCATCAGGGGAGACCCAGTACTTC.

This clonotype appeared many times. V usage is TRBV24-1 and J usage is TRBJ2-7; D is possibly TRBD1 (6 bases). The CDR3 covers 13 residues. The V end lost 9 bases, the J end lost 6 bases, and 17 bases lay between the germline ends. Germline lookup yields CDR1 KGHDR and CDR2 SFDVKD. The CDR3 bases are TGTGCCACCGGCCGGACAGAATTTGGCGAGCAGTACTTC. Encoded protein: CATGRTEFGEQYF.

The CDR3: CAWEFRGGEELFF. The CDR3 nucleotides are TGTGCCTGGGAATTTCGCGGGGGGGAGGAGCTGTTTTTT. This chain uses TRBV30 with TRBJ2-2, with 9 bases matching TRBD2. The germline V gene encodes CDR1 GTSNPN and CDR2 SVGIG (reference sequence). This CDR3 region has 13 residues. Germline trimming cut 5 bases from V and 10 bases from J; bases unmatched to any gene: 8. The full variable domain, rest sourced from reference TRBV30 and TRBJ2-2, is SQTIHQWPATLVQPVGSPLSLECTVEGTSNPNLYWYRQAAGRGLQLLFYSVGIGQISSEVPQNLSASRPQDRQFILSSKKLLLSDSGFYLCAWEFRGGEELFFGEGSRLTVL.

Points on this clonotype: A much more abundant neighbour one base away suggests this may be a read error. The chain recombines TRBV6-5 with TRBJ2-4; TRBD1 is a possible D gene (6 bases). Germline V gene data show CDR1 as MNHEY and CDR2 as SVGAGI. The CDR3 is 13 amino acids. The CDR3 DNA reads as TGTGCCAGCAGTTACTCACAGGGAAACATTAAGTACTTC. It codes for CASSYSQGNIKYF.

This clonotype was observed a few times. The chain joins TRBV12-3 or TRBV12-4 to TRBJ1-1, with no clear D. The CDR3 is 13 residues long. V dropped 6 bases and J dropped 0 bases, with 8 bases sitting between them. The CDR3 reads CASRTFLNTEAFF. CDR3 in DNA: TGTGCCAGCAGGACCTTCCTGAACACTGAAGCTTTCTTT.

The chain is built from TRBV12-3 or TRBV12-4 and TRBJ2-7, with 9 bases matching TRBD1. This CDR3 is built from 14 residues. V dropped 7 bases and J dropped 5; count of bases not matched to a gene: 9. The CDR3 is CASTEQGATHEQYF. The CDR3 bases are TGTGCCAGCACCGAACAGGGGGCGACCCACGAGCAGTACTTC.

This clonotype appeared many times. A much larger clonotype is one base distant, so this may be a read error. The chain couples TRBV12-3 or TRBV12-4 to TRBJ1-1; D not certain. The CDR3 consists of 14 residues. DNA for the CDR3: TGTGCCAGCAGCCTAGGTACGGGCCGCACTGAAGCTTGCTTT. Translating it yields CASSLGTGRTEACF.

This clonotype was detected only once. The chain couples TRBV20-1 to TRBJ2-7; the D gene is possibly TRBD2 (6 bases). The V and J ends lost 7 bases and 5 bases respectively, with 24 bases between them. Germline CDR1 and CDR2: DFQATT and SNEGSKA (reference sequence). The CDR3 runs 15 residues. CDR3: CSGTPSGRLGDEQYF. Here the CDR3 DNA reads TGCAGTGGGACCCCCAGCGGGCGCCTGGGCGACGAGCAGTACTTC.

This clonotype was seen ten or more times. A much larger clonotype is one base distant, so this may be a read error. The chain's CDR3 is CTSSGQGVDEQYF. The CDR3 coding sequence is TGTACCAGCAGTGGACAGGGTGTCGACGAGCAGTACTTC. This chain joins TRBV6-1 and TRBJ2-7, with TRBD1 matching over 8 bases. Looked up from germline, CDR1 is MNHNS and CDR2 is SASEGT. The CDR3 sequence is 13 residues long.

This clonotype has at least ten counts. The CDR3 coding sequence is TGTGCCAGCAGTTCGAGCTCGCGGAACACTGAAGCTTTCTTT. Its protein is CASSSSSRNTEAFF. V is TRBV12-3 or TRBV12-4 and J is TRBJ1-1, with D uncertain. The CDR3 has 14 amino acids. Deletions cut 4 bases from V and 1 base from J, with 10 bases between.

This clonotype has more than one count but fewer than ten. This chain connects TRBV25-1 to TRBJ1-2, with D uncertain. Germline values: CDR1 MGHDK, CDR2 SYGVNS. The ends were cut back, 6 bases at V and 1 base at J, with 15 bases in the middle. The CDR3 is 15 residues long. The CDR3 protein is CASSPPGRNNYGYTF. In nucleotides, the CDR3 is TGTGCCAGCAGCCCCCCCGGACGGAATAACTATGGCTACACCTTC.

This clonotype was recorded many times. The chain couples TRBV29-1 to TRBJ2-7; D is unclear. This CDR3 is 11 amino acids long. Trimming removed 0 bases at V and 7 bases at J, with 7 bases between. Germline V gene data show CDR1 as SQVTM and CDR2 as ANQGSEA. In DNA form, the CDR3 reads TGCAGCGTTGAAGATCTAGGAGAGCAGTACTTC. This sequence encodes CSVEDLGEQYF.

The chain employs TRBV25-1 and TRBJ2-7; possibly TRBD2 for D (5 bases). The CDR3 has 13 amino acids. The germline V and J ends were trimmed by 5 bases and 3 bases, with 11 bases remaining between them. The germline V gene has CDR1 MGHDK and CDR2 SYGVNS. Written as DNA, the CDR3 is TGTGCCAGCAGTAAGGGAGAGATCTACGAGCAGTACTTC. Translating gives CASSKGEIYEQYF.

This clonotype was detected only a few times. The chain combines TRBV20-1 with TRBJ2-7; no reliable D call. CDR3 size: 14 residues. The germline V gene encodes CDR1 DFQATT and CDR2 SNEGSKA (reference sequence). Trimming took 0 bases from V and 3 from J, leaving 12 bases between them. The CDR3 DNA is TGCAGTGCTAGAGAGGTCCTCCAAGACTACGAGCAGTACTTC. Translating gives CSAREVLQDYEQYF.

This clonotype was found many times. V gene TRBV7-9 combines with J gene TRBJ1-2, with D hard to call. V lost 1 base and J lost 3, with 9 bases in between. Germline loops: CDR1 SEHNR, CDR2 FQNEAQ (reference sequence). The CDR3 consists of 14 residues. The CDR3 protein is CASSLGDVDYGYTF. The CDR3 coding sequence is TGTGCCAGCAGCTTAGGGGATGTCGACTATGGCTACACCTTC.

Many counts were recorded for this clonotype. V is TRBV18 and J is TRBJ2-7; 10 bases are shared with TRBD2. The CDR3 runs to 15 residues. The J segment lost 5 bases and the V segment lost 4 bases, leaving 8 bases of the junction unmatched. Germline-derived CDR1 and CDR2 are KGHSH and LQKENI. The CDR3 protein is CASSQTSGVLDEQYF. CDR3 bases: TGTGCCAGCTCACAAACTAGCGGGGTGCTGGACGAGCAGTACTTC.

This clonotype occurred many times. The chain has TRBV7-3 and TRBJ2-7; 10 bases are a match to TRBD1. The CDR3 is made up of 15 amino acids. Unmatched junction bases numbered 4, after V lost 3 bases and J lost 2 bases. The germline V gene encodes CDR1 SGHTA and CDR2 FQGTGA. CDR3 DNA sequence: TGTGCCAGCAGCTTGACAGGGGGCGGAACCTACGAGCAGTACTTC. Translating it yields CASSLTGGGTYEQYF.

This clonotype was observed many times. This sequence joins TRBV9 and TRBJ2-5; TRBD1 is a possible D gene (5 bases). The germline CDR1 and CDR2 sequences are SGDLS and YYNGEE. Trimming pared 0 bases from V and 3 bases from J, leaving 12 bases between. This CDR3 has 15 amino acids. Here the CDR3 DNA reads TGTGCCAGCAGCGTAGGGATCATAGGGGAAGAGACCCAGTACTTC. It codes for CASSVGIIGEETQYF. The variable domain in full, completed from reference TRBV9 and TRBJ2-5, reads DSGVTQTPKHLITATGQRVTLRCSPRSGDLSVYWYQQSLDQGLQFLIQYYNGEERAKGNILERFSAQQFPDLHSELNLSSLELGDSALYFCASSVGIIGEETQYFGPGTRLLVL.

This chain's CDR3 is CASSEQGTTYEQYF. The CDR3, as DNA: TGTGCCAGCAGTGAACAGGGGACCACCTACGAGCAGTACTTC. The V gene is TRBV2, the J gene TRBJ2-7, with D perhaps TRBD1 (6 bases). Germline CDR1 reads SNHLY; CDR2 reads FYNNEI. V was pared by 2 bases and J by 2 bases, with 10 bases between. This CDR3 is built from 14 residues.

This clonotype was counted at least ten times. This chain joins TRBV5-1 and TRBJ1-2; no reliable D call. Germline lookup yields CDR1 SGHRS and CDR2 YFSETQ. Trimming left V 0 bases short and J 3 bases short, with 6 bases between. The CDR3 contains 13 residues. CDR3 loop: CASSLGQHYGYTF. Written as DNA, the CDR3 is TGCGCCAGCAGCTTGGGCCAGCACTATGGCTACACCTTC.